The sequence of this T cell receptor beta chain was determined in a study of T cell repertoires in cytomegalovirus infection. Across the study: It was the public TCR beta signatures that indicated both CMV infection and matching HLA type.

Study results and limitations: Totalled public TCR beta family frequency picked out people who carried CMV plus the relevant HLA.

This clonotype was detected only a few times. Its antigen is unknown. TCRdb passed the reads through MiXCR, listing each CDR3 protein once. This table holds 160,000 or so distinct CDR3 sequences, around 20% found once. CDR1 LNHDA and CDR2 SQIVND come from the germline V gene (reference sequence). V lost 9 bases to trimming and J lost 1 base; unmatched junction nucleotides: 5. The CDR3 is 13 amino acids. Sequenced material: PBMCs. The origin of this receptor is a human donor in good health (CMV status not recorded). Some clones in this sample may be carry-over from other donors' samples. The rearrangement joins TRBV19 to TRBJ1-2; 7 positions agree with TRBD1. In nucleotides, the CDR3 is TGTGCCAGCGGGACAGAAGTTAACTATGGCTACACCTTC. It codes for CASGTEVNYGYTF.